This T cell receptor (beta chain) was sequenced during a study of blood T cell repertoires in COVID-19. Study overall: Samples representing acute and convalescent COVID-19 were sourced from the United States, Italy and Spain. The analysed material was cDNA or gDNA that came from T cells, B-cell-depleted T cells, or PBMCs.

In the source study's methods: Reference gene primer amplification gave nucleated cell count estimates. Assay used: immunoSEQ multiplex PCR; TCRdb lists only in-frame clones, some missing. The V and J calls and the clone size are those of that table, but D and trimming were determined from the DNA. This table has around 220,000 clones, around 81% appearing once. This clone was seen more than once but under ten times. V trimming: 4 bases; J trimming: 3 bases; junction bases outside the gene matches: 5. The length of the CDR3 is 15 residues. CDR1 and CDR2 from the germline V gene are SGHAT and FQNNGV. This clonotype was obtained from a woman aged 35 to 49 with acute COVID-19. The source material was PBMCs or T cells enriched from blood (not recorded which). This chain links TRBV11-2 with TRBJ2-1, with 8 nucleotides matching TRBD2. The CDR3 sequence is CASSSIAGNYNEQFF. CDR3 DNA: TGTGCCAGCAGCTCTATAGCGGGAAACTACAATGAGCAGTTCTTC.